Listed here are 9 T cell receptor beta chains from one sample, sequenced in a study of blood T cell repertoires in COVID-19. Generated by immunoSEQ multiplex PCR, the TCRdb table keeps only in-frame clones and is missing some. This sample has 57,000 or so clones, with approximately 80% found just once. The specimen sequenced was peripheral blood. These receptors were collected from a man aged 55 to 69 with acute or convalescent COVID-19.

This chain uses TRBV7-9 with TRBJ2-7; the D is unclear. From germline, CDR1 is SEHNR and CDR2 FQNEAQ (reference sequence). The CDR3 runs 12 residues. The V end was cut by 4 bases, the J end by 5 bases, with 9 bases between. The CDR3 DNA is TGTGCCAGCAGCTCTCAGTTAAACGAGCAGTACTTC. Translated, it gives CASSSQLNEQYF.

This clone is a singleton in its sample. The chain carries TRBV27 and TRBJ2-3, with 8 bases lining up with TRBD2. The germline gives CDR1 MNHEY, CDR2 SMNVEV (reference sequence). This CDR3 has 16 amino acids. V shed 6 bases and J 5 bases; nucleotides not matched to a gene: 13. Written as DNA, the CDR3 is TGTGCCAGCAGCACCGAGAGGCTAGCGGGCATAGATACGCAGTATTTT. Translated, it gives CASSTERLAGIDTQYF.

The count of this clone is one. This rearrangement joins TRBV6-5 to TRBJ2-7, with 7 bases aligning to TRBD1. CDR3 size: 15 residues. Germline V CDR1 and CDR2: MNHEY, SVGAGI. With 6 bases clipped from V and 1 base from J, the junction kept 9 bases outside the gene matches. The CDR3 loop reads CASSPQGSVSYEQYF. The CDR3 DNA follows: TGTGCCAGCAGCCCACAGGGGTCGGTTTCCTACGAGCAGTACTTC.

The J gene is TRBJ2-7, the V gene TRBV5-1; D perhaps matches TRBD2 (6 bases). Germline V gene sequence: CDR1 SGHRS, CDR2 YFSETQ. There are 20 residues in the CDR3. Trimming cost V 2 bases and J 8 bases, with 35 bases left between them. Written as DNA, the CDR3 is TGCGCCAGCAGCTTAAATCGCCCGGGGTTATTGGGAGGACGGGAAGGAAAGCAGTACTTC. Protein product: CASSLNRPGLLGGREGKQYF.

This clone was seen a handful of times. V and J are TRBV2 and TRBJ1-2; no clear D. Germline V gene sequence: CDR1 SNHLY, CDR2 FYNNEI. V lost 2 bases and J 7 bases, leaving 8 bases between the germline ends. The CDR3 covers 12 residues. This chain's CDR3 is CASSESLSGYTF. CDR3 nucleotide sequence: TGTGCCAGCAGTGAATCCCTGAGTGGCTACACCTTC.

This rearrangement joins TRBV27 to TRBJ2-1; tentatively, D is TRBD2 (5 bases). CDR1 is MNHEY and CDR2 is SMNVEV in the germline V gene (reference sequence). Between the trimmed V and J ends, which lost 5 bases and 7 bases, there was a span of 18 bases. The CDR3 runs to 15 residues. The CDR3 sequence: CASSAFAGYSNEQFF. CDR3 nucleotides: TGTGCCAGCAGTGCCTTCGCGGGTTACTCTAATGAGCAGTTCTTC.

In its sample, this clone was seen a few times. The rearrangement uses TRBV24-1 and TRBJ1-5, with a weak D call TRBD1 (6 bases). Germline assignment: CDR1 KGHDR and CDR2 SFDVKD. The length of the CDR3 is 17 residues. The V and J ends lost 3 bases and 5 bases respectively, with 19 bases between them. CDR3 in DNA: TGTGCCACCAGTGATCCAAGGAGGTCGGGGGGCGATCAGCCCCAGCATTTT. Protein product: CATSDPRRSGGDQPQHF.

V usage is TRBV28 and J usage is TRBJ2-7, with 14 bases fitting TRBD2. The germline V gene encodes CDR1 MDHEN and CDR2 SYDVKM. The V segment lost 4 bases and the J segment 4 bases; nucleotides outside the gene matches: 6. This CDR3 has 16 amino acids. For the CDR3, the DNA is TGTGCCAGCAGTTCCCGACTAGCGGGAGGGCAATACGAGCAGTACTTC. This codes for CASSSRLAGGQYEQYF.

CDR3 amino acids: CASSSGLLGDEQFF. In nucleotides, the CDR3 is TGTGCCAGCAGCTCGGGACTTTTAGGGGATGAGCAGTTCTTC. The chain uses TRBV5-4 and TRBJ2-1; maybe TRBD2 (6 bases). The CDR3 spans 14 residues. The germline V gene encodes CDR1 SGHNT and CDR2 YYREEE (reference sequence). Trimming shortened V by 3 bases and J by 8 bases, and 15 bases separated the two germline ends.